This TCR beta chain was recovered during a study of patients and donors after allogeneic stem cell transplantation. V lost 1 base, J lost 6 bases, and 10 bases lay in between. The CDR3 loop spans 15 amino acids. Using its own MiXCR run on the RT-PCR reads, TCRdb lists one record per CDR3 protein. The table records over 400,000 distinct CDR3 sequences, 16% of them present only once. The chain uses TRBV12-3 or TRBV12-4 and TRBJ1-6; the D gene is possibly TRBD1 (6 bases). The TCR was taken from a human donor who was either an allogeneic HSCT recipient or a stem cell or donor lymphocyte infusion donor (not recorded which). It is not recorded whose cells these are; they may come from a transplant donor. The sample comprised blood, either unsorted or a sorted T cell fraction (not recorded which). CDR3 nucleotides: TGTGCCAGCAGTTTAGAGACAGGTGGTAATTCACCCCTCCACTTT. Translating it yields CASSLETGGNSPLHF.